Sequencing of this T cell receptor (beta chain) was carried out in a study of blood T cell repertoires in COVID-19. In the source study's methods: For nucleated cells, counts were estimated from reference gene primer amplification. Data came from immunoSEQ multiplex PCR; TCRdb stores just in-frame clones and leaves some out. For V, J and clone size, that table is used; D and trimming come from the DNA. This table holds 150,000 or so clones, around 84% found once. The CDR3 covers 12 residues. V was cut by 7 bases and J by 6 bases, with 15 bases left in between. Germline values: CDR1 SQVTM, CDR2 ANQGSEA. This clone was seen only once. The study drew participants aged roughly 18 to 89 years from about two dozen US areas.

Sequenced material: PBMCs or T cells enriched from blood (not recorded which). The chain couples TRBV29-1 to TRBJ1-2; perhaps TRBD1 as D (6 bases). The TCR sequence derives from a woman aged 50 to 60 who had recovered from COVID-19. The chain's CDR3 is CSAIDQGHGYTF. The CDR3 DNA follows: TGCAGCGCCATCGACCAGGGGCATGGCTACACCTTC.